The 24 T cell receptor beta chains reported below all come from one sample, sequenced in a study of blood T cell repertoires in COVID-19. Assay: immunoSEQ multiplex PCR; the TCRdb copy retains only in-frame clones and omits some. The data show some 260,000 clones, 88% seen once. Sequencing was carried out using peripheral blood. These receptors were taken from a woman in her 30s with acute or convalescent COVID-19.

The CDR3 protein is CATSKTGVDYGYTF. The CDR3 DNA sequence: TGTGCCACCAGCAAAACAGGGGTAGACTATGGCTACACCTTC. The chain has TRBV24-1 and TRBJ1-2; 7 bases are a match to TRBD1. Germline values: CDR1 KGHDR, CDR2 SFDVKD. CDR3 length: 14 residues. V trimming: 7 bases; J trimming: 3 bases; junction bases outside the gene matches: 7.

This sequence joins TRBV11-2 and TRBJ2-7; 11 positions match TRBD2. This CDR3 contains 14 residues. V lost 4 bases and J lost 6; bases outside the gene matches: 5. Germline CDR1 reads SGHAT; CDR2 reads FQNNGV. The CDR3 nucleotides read TGTGCCAGCAGCTCTCTCCTAGCGGGAGGCGAGCAGTACTTC. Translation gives CASSSLLAGGEQYF.

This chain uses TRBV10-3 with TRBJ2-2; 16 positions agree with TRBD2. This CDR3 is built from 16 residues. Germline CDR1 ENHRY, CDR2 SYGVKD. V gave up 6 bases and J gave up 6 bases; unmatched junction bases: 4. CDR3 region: CAIREGLAGGPGELFF. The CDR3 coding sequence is TGTGCCATCAGGGAGGGACTAGCGGGAGGGCCCGGGGAGCTGTTTTTT.

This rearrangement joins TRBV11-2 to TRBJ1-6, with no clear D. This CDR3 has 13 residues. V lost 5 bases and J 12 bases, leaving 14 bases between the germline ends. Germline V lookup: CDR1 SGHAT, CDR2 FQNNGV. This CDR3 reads CASSLIRAGPLHF. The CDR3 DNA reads TGTGCCAGCAGCCTCATTCGGGCGGGACCCCTCCACTTT.

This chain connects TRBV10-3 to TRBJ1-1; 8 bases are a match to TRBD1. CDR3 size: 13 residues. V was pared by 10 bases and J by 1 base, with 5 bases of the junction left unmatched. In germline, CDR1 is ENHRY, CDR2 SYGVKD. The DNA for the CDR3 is TGTGCCACCCTAGGGACAGGGAACACTGAAGCTTTCTTT. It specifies CATLGTGNTEAFF.

This chain's CDR3 is CASGVGGAATGELFF. DNA of the CDR3: TGCGCCAGCGGGGTCGGAGGAGCCGCCACCGGGGAGCTGTTTTTT. The chain combines TRBV5-1 with TRBJ2-2; the D gene is possibly TRBD2 (5 bases). Germline loops: CDR1 SGHRS, CDR2 YFSETQ. V gave up 7 bases and J gave up 4 bases, with 17 bases separating them. This CDR3 has 15 amino acids.

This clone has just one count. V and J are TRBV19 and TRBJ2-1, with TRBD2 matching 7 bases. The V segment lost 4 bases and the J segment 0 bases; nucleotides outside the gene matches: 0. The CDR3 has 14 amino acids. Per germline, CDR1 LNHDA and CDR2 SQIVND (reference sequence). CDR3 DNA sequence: TGTGCCAGTAGTAGGACTAGCTCCTACAATGAGCAGTTCTTC. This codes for CASSRTSSYNEQFF.

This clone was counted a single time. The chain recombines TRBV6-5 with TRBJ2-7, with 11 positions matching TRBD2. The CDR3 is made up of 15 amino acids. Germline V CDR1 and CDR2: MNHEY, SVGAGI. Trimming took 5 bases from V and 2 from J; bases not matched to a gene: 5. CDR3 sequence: CASSQPTSGAYEQYF. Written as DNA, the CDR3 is TGTGCCAGCAGTCAACCGACTAGCGGGGCCTACGAGCAGTACTTC.

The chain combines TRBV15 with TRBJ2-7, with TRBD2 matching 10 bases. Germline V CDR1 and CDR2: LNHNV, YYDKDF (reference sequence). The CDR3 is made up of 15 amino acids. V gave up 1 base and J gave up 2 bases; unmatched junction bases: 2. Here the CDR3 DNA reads TGTGCCACCAGCAGAGGGACTAGCGGTACCTACGAGCAGTACTTC. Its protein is CATSRGTSGTYEQYF.

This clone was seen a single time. Here the CDR3 reads CASSFLSGRVTGELFF. CDR3 in DNA: TGTGCCAGCAGCTTTCTGAGCGGGAGGGTCACCGGGGAGCTGTTTTTT. The chain uses TRBV7-2 and TRBJ2-2; 10 nucleotides match TRBD2. Germline V gene sequence: CDR1 SGHTA, CDR2 FQGNSA. The CDR3 has 16 amino acids. The V gene end was trimmed by 3 bases and the J gene end by 4 bases; junction bases not matched to a gene: 5.

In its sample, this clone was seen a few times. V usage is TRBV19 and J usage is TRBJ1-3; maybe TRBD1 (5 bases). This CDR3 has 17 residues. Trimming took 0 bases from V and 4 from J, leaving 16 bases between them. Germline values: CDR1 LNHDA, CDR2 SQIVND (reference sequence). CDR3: CASSIEDTAWTGNTIYF. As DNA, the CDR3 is TGTGCCAGTAGTATAGAGGACACCGCCTGGACCGGAAACACCATATATTTT.

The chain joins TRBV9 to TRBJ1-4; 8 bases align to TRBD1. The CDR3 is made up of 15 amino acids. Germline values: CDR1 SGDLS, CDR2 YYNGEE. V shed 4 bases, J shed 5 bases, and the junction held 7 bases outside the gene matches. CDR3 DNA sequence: TGTGCCAGCAGCAAAGAACAGGGGGACAATGAAAAACTGTTTTTT. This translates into CASSKEQGDNEKLFF.

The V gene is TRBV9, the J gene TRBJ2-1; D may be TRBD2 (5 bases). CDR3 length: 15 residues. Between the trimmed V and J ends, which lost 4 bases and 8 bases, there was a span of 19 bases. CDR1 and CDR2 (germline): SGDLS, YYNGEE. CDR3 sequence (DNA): TGTGCCAGCAGCCGAGCAGCGGCCCTCGGCTATGAGCAGTTCTTC. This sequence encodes CASSRAAALGYEQFF.

Written as DNA, the CDR3 is TGTGCCAGCAGCGCACACATCTCCTACGAGCAGTACTTC. This gives the protein CASSAHISYEQYF. The rearrangement joins TRBV7-2 to TRBJ2-7; D is uncertain. The CDR3 is 13 residues long. The V end was cut by 5 bases, the J end by 0 bases, with 8 bases between. Per the germline V gene, CDR1 is SGHTA and CDR2 is FQGNSA.

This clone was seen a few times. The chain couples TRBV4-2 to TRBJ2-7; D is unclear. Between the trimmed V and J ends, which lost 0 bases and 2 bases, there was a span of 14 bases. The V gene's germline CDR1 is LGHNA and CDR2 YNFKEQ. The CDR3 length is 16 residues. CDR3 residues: CASSQDFSLSAYEQYF. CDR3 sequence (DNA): TGTGCCAGCAGCCAAGATTTTAGTCTTAGTGCCTACGAGCAGTACTTC.

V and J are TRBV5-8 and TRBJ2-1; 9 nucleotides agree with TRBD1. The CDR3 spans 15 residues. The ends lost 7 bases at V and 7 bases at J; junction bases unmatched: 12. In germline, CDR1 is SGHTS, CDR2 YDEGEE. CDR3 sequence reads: CASARRTGERNEQFF. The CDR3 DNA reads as TGTGCCAGCGCTCGGCGGACAGGGGAAAGGAATGAGCAGTTCTTC.

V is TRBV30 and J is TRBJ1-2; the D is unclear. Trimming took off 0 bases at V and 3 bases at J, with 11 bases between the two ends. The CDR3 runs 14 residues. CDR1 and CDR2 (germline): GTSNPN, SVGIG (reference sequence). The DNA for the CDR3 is TGTGCCTGGAGTGTATCTAACGAGTACTATGGCTACACCTTC. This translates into CAWSVSNEYYGYTF.

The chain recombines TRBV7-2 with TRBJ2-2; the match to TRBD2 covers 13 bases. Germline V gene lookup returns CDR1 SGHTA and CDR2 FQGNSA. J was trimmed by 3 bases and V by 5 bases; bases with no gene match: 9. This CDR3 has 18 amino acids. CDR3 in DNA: TGTGCCAGCAGCCCCCGAACTAGCGGGAGGGGGTACACCGGGGAGCTGTTTTTT. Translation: CASSPRTSGRGYTGELFF.

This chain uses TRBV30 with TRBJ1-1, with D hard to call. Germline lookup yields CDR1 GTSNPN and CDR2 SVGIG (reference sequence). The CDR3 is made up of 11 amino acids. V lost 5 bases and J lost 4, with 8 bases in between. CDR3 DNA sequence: TGTGCCTGGTCACGGTCCACTGAAGCTTTCTTT. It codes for CAWSRSTEAFF. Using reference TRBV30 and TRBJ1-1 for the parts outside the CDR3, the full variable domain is SQTIHQWPATLVQPVGSPLSLECTVEGTSNPNLYWYRQAAGRGLQLLFYSVGIGQISSEVPQNLSASRPQDRQFILSSKKLLLSDSGFYLCAWSRSTEAFFGQGTRLTVV.

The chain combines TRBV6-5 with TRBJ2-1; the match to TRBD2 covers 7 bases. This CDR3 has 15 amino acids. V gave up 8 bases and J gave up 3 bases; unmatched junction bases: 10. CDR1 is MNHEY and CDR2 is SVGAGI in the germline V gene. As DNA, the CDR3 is TGTGCCAGCGATCCAGGAGCGGGGATCTACAATGAGCAGTTCTTC. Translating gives CASDPGAGIYNEQFF.

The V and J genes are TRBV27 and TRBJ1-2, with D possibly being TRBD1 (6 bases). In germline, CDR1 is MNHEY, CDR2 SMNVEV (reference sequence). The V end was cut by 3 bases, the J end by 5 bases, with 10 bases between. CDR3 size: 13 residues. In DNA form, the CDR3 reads TGTGCCAGCAGTTTTGCAGGGGCGTATGGCTACACCTTC. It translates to CASSFAGAYGYTF.

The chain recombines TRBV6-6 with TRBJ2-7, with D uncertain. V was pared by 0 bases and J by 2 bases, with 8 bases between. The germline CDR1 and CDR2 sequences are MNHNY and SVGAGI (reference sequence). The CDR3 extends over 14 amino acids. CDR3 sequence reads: CASSYSEFAYEQYF. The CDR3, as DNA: TGTGCCAGCAGTTACTCAGAGTTTGCCTACGAGCAGTACTTC.

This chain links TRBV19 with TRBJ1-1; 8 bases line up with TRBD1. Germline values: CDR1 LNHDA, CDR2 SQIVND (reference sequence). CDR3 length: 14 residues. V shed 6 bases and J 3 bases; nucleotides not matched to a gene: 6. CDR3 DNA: TGTGCCAGTAGGATAACAGGGGGTTACACTGAAGCTTTCTTT. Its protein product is CASRITGGYTEAFF.

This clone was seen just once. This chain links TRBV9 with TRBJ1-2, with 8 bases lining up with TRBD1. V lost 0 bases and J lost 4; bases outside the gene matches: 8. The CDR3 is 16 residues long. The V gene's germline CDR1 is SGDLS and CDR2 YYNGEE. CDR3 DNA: TGTGCCAGCAGCGTAGCGGACAGGGATTATAGCTATGGCTACACCTTC. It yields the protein CASSVADRDYSYGYTF.